This paragraph covers one T cell receptor beta chain sequence. The data stem from a study of blood T cell repertoires in COVID-19. The germline V gene has CDR1 SGHDT and CDR2 YYEEEE. The CDR3 loop spans 14 amino acids. V gave up 2 bases and J gave up 4 bases; unmatched junction bases: 3. The data were produced by immunoSEQ multiplex PCR, yet TCRdb's version contains in-frame clones alone and is incomplete. Among 150,000 to 200,000 clones listed, roughly four fifths were seen once. Input material: peripheral blood. The rearrangement links TRBV5-6 to TRBJ2-3; 8 bases line up with TRBD2. This clonotype originated in a man in his sixties with active or convalescent COVID-19. The CDR3 bases are TGTGCCAGCAGCTTACCCGGGGGGGCAGATACGCAGTATTTT. Its translation: CASSLPGGADTQYF.